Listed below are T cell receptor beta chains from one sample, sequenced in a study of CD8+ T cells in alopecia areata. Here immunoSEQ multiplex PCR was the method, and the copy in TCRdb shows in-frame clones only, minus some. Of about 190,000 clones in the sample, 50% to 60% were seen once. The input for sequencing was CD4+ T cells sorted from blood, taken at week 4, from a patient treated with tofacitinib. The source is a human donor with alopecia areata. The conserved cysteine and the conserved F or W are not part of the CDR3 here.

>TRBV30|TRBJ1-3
AWSVLTGPFSGNTIY
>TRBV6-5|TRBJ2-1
ASSYSIMELGEQF
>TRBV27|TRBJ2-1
ASSFYNEQF
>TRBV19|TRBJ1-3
ASSMEGAGNTIY
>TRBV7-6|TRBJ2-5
ASSRRGSQQETQY
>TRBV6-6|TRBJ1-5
ASRTGNQPQH
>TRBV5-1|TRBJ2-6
ASSFLVAGANVLT
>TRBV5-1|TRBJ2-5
ASSSQETQY
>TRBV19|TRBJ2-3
ASSLRTSERAVADTQY
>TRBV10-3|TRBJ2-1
AISPSNNEQF
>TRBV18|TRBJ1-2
ASSPRSTGYT
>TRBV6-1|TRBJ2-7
ASTRAGEQY
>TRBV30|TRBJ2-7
AWRRSGNYEQY
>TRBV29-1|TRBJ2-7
SVGAVSYEQY